This TCR beta chain was retrieved from a study of blood T cell repertoires in COVID-19. Sequencing used immunoSEQ multiplex PCR; TCRdb keeps in-frame clones, though not all of them. This sample carries 200,000 to 250,000 clones, 83% of them seen once, and the ten largest clones take about 4.8%. The V gene lost 0 bases and the J gene lost 0 bases, with 8 bases spanning the gap. Per the germline V gene, CDR1 is SEHNR and CDR2 is FQNEAQ (reference sequence). The CDR3 sequence is 16 residues long. This clone was seen only a few times. Sequencing used PBMCs or T cells enriched from blood (not recorded which). The V call is TRBV7-9, the J call TRBJ2-2; no clear D. The sequence came from a woman aged 45-65 years who had been exposed to COVID-19. CDR3 in amino acids: CASSLASPANTGELFF. Written as DNA, the CDR3 is TGTGCCAGCAGCTTAGCTAGCCCGGCGAACACCGGGGAGCTGTTTTTT.